What follows are 26 T cell receptor beta chains derived from one specimen sequenced in a study of breast tumors, draining lymph nodes, adjacent tissues. TCRdb reprocessed the multiplex PCR reads via MiXCR and lists one record per CDR3 protein. The table records 200,000 or so distinct CDR3 sequences, about 32% of them present only once. Axillary draining lymph nodes of breast cancer patients supplied the node samples. Material for sequencing was axillary lymph node tissue. These receptor sequences come from a female donor with breast cancer. Some clones in this sample may be carry-over from other donors' samples.

The table lists this clonotype with a few counts. At one boundary the junction diverges from the germline segment, which might be a read error. CDR3 residues: CASSVNSAHHETQYF. In nucleotides, the CDR3 is TGCGCCAGCAGCGTCAATAGCGCCCACCACGAGACCCAGTACTTC. The chain joins TRBV5-1 to TRBJ2-5; TRBD2 might be the D (5 bases). CDR3 length equals 15 residues. CDR1 and CDR2 from the germline V gene are SGHRS and YFSETQ.

This clonotype was seen a single time. J is TRBJ2-5 and V is TRBV20-1, with a possible D match to TRBD2 (6 bases). CDR1 is DFQATT, CDR2 SNEGSKA, per germline (reference sequence). Trimming removed 3 bases from V and 5 bases from J, with 13 bases in between. The CDR3 sequence is 13 residues long. Here the CDR3 reads CSASEGTAETQYF. In DNA form, the CDR3 reads TGCAGTGCTAGTGAGGGGACTGCGGAGACCCAGTACTTC.

The V and J genes are TRBV12-3 or TRBV12-4 and TRBJ1-2; tentative D call: TRBD1 (6 bases). CDR3 length: 15 amino acids. V lost 3 bases, J lost 4 bases, and 15 bases lay in between. The CDR3 here is CASSFGTGNFYGYTF. CDR3 sequence (DNA): TGTGCCAGCAGTTTCGGCACAGGGAATTTCTATGGCTACACCTTC.

This clonotype was seen ten or more times. The chain has TRBV20-1 and TRBJ1-5; D not certain. Germline CDR1 DFQATT, CDR2 SNEGSKA (reference sequence). Trimming took off 3 bases at V and 0 bases at J, with 9 bases between the two ends. The CDR3 is 14 residues long. CDR3: CSASRGYSNQPQHF. The DNA for the CDR3 is TGCAGTGCTAGCCGCGGATATAGCAATCAGCCCCAGCATTTT.

The table lists this clonotype with many counts. The genes are TRBV19 and TRBJ2-7; D not resolved. The germline V gene encodes CDR1 LNHDA and CDR2 SQIVND (reference sequence). The CDR3 is 14 residues long. V lost 1 base, J lost 2 bases, and 9 bases lay in between. CDR3 DNA: TGTGCCAGTAGTATAGGGGCCACCGCCTACGAGCAGTACTTC. This translates into CASSIGATAYEQYF.

The chain employs TRBV5-1 and TRBJ2-3; D is tentatively TRBD1 or TRBD2 (6 bases each). The germline V gene has CDR1 SGHRS and CDR2 YFSETQ. V was shortened by 0 bases and J by 4 bases, with 18 bases between the two germline ends. CDR3 length equals 17 residues. CDR3 nucleotides: TGCGCCAGCAGCTTGGGACAGGCGGGGAGTAGCGCAGATACGCAGTATTTT. Protein product: CASSLGQAGSSADTQYF. Drawing the rest from reference TRBV5-1 and TRBJ2-3, the complete variable domain is KAGVTQTPRYLIKTRGQQVTLSCSPISGHRSVSWYQQTPGQGLQFLFEYFSETQRNKGNFPGRFSGRQFSNSRSEMNVSTLELGDSALYLCASSLGQAGSSADTQYFGPGTRLTVL.

This clonotype showed up many times. Germline is not matched at one junction end, which may reflect a read error. The V call is TRBV7-7, the J call TRBJ2-5; D gene unclear. CDR1 is SSHAT, CDR2 FNYEAQ, per germline (reference sequence). The CDR3 has 12 residues. The DNA for the CDR3 is TGTGCTAGCAGCCAATCCGGGGAGACCCAGTACTTC. It yields the protein CASSQSGETQYF.

This clonotype was seen repeatedly, ten times or more. V gene TRBV12-3 or TRBV12-4 combines with J gene TRBJ1-6, with 8 bases that match TRBD1. CDR3 length: 13 residues. Losses at the gene ends were 2 bases for V and 9 bases for J; bases not matched to a gene: 0. The chain's CDR3 is CASSLTGGSPLHF. The CDR3 region has the DNA TGTGCCAGCAGTTTAACAGGGGGTTCACCCCTCCACTTT.

This clonotype has a count of ten or more. Since the CDR3 does not end with the conserved phenylalanine or tryptophan, this likely comes from a read error. The chain combines TRBV20-1 with TRBJ2-5, with D hard to call. The germline CDR1 and CDR2 sequences are DFQATT and SNEGSKA (reference sequence). V was trimmed by 3 bases and J by 3 bases, leaving 2 bases between them. CDR3 length equals 10 residues. The CDR3 DNA sequence: TGCAGTGCTAGGAAAGAGACCCAGTACTCC. Amino acid sequence: CSARKETQYS.

Of note for this clonotype: Relative to the germline gene, one junction end is altered; a read error may explain this. The chain has TRBV19 and TRBJ1-2; D uncertain. Looked up from germline, CDR1 is LNHDA and CDR2 is SQIVND (reference sequence). The CDR3 is 15 amino acids. The CDR3 nucleotides read TGTGCCAGTAGTATAGAGGAGGCAGGATACTATGACTACACCTTC. It translates to CASSIEEAGYYDYTF.

In its sample, this clonotype was seen many times. This chain links TRBV10-3 with TRBJ2-7; TRBD1 matches at 9 bases. This CDR3 region has 15 residues. CDR1 is ENHRY and CDR2 is SYGVKD in the germline V gene. The J segment lost 3 bases and the V segment lost 1 base, leaving 4 bases of the junction unmatched. CDR3 region: CAISEFRQGGYEQYF. The CDR3 region has the DNA TGTGCCATCAGTGAGTTTAGACAGGGGGGCTACGAGCAGTACTTC.

This clonotype was observed many times. The chain carries TRBV5-1 and TRBJ2-1, with TRBD2 identical over 15 bases. Per germline, CDR1 SGHRS and CDR2 YFSETQ. The junction had 4 bases not matched to a gene; V was cut back by 0 bases and J by 9 bases. The length of the CDR3 is 16 residues. This chain's CDR3 is CASSLGGLAGGSEQFF. CDR3 coding DNA: TGCGCCAGCAGCTTGGGGGGACTAGCGGGAGGAAGTGAGCAGTTCTTC.

A note on this clonotype: The final CDR3 position lacks the conserved phenylalanine or tryptophan, pointing to a likely read error. This chain links TRBV14 with TRBJ2-1; 7 positions match TRBD2. The germline V gene encodes CDR1 SGHDN and CDR2 FVKESK. The V gene end was trimmed by 0 bases and the J gene end by 11 bases; junction bases not matched to a gene: 4. This CDR3 is built from 13 residues. The CDR3 region has the DNA TGTGCCAGCAGCCAAGATTTTGGGACTAAGCAGTTCTCC. Translating gives CASSQDFGTKQFS.

This clonotype was observed many times. The rearrangement uses TRBV19 and TRBJ2-2; D possibly corresponds to TRBD2 (5 bases). Trimming shortened V by 7 bases and J by 4 bases, and 10 bases separated the two germline ends. There are 13 residues in the CDR3. Per the germline V gene, CDR1 is LNHDA and CDR2 is SQIVND (reference sequence). DNA of the CDR3: TGTGCCAGTACTGGCCGGGGCACCGGGGAGCTGTTTTTT. This sequence encodes CASTGRGTGELFF.

This clonotype was picked up many times. The gene calls are TRBV6-5 and TRBJ2-7; D may match TRBD1 or TRBD2 (6 bases each). The CDR3 sequence is 15 residues long. Per the germline V gene, CDR1 is MNHEY and CDR2 is SVGAGI. With 2 bases removed from V and 5 bases from J, the gap between germline ends came to 16 bases. CDR3 protein: CASSYDGQGRNEQYF. In nucleotides, the CDR3 is TGTGCCAGCAGTTACGACGGGCAGGGGAGGAACGAGCAGTACTTC.

This clonotype was found a few times. One base away lies a much larger clone, so this may be a sequencing read error. The chain uses TRBV6-5 and TRBJ2-7; D may be TRBD1 (6 bases). Trimming stripped 6 bases from V and 0 bases from J, with 9 bases between. The V gene's germline CDR1 is MNHEY and CDR2 SVGAGI. The CDR3 loop spans 13 amino acids. CDR3 amino acids: CASSQGTSYEQYF. The DNA for the CDR3 is TGTGCCAGCAGCCAGGGGACCTCCTACGAGCAGTACTTC.

There are many counts of this clonotype. The chain employs TRBV30 and TRBJ1-2; 9 bases agree with TRBD1. The J segment lost 4 bases and the V segment lost 2 bases, leaving 8 bases of the junction unmatched. From germline, CDR1 is GTSNPN and CDR2 SVGIG (reference sequence). The length of the CDR3 is 15 residues. CDR3 protein: CAWSYGTGSSYGYTF. The CDR3 DNA follows: TGTGCCTGGAGTTATGGGACAGGGTCCTCCTATGGCTACACCTTC.

This clonotype was observed many times. This chain links TRBV4-2 with TRBJ1-6, with TRBD1 matching over 8 bases. V lost 1 base to trimming and J lost 8 bases; unmatched junction nucleotides: 4. This CDR3 spans 15 amino acids. Germline loops: CDR1 LGHNA, CDR2 YNFKEQ. The CDR3 protein is CASSQGGQGYSPLHF. CDR3 nucleotides: TGTGCCAGCAGCCAAGGAGGACAGGGCTATTCACCCCTCCACTTT.

V is TRBV6-1 and J is TRBJ1-1; no firm D call. CDR1 and CDR2 from the germline V gene are MNHNS and SASEGT. CDR3 size: 15 residues. Trimming took off 2 bases at V and 1 base at J, with 11 bases between the two ends. The CDR3 reads CASSELNSPNTEAFF. CDR3 coding DNA: TGTGCCAGCAGTGAACTAAACAGCCCGAACACTGAAGCTTTCTTT.

This clonotype appeared a few times. J is TRBJ2-2 and V is TRBV28; no firm D call. Per germline, CDR1 MDHEN and CDR2 SYDVKM. The CDR3 loop spans 14 amino acids. V gave up 6 bases and J gave up 0 bases, with 8 bases separating them. CDR3 bases: TGTGCCAGCAGGGGCGGACCGAACACCGGGGAGCTGTTTTTT. This codes for CASRGGPNTGELFF.

As to this clonotype: A read error may be the cause here, since a much bigger clone is one base away. The genes are TRBV18 and TRBJ1-2, with D possibly being TRBD1 (6 bases). The CDR3 runs to 13 residues. Per germline, CDR1 KGHSH and CDR2 LQKENI. The V and J ends lost 5 bases and 5 bases respectively, with 12 bases between them. CDR3 nucleotide sequence: TGTGCCAGCTCAGTACAGGGAGAGTATGGCTACACCTTC. It specifies CASSVQGEYGYTF.

This clonotype has ten or more counts. The chain joins TRBV20-1 to TRBJ2-6; D gene uncertain. The ends were cut back, 2 bases at V and 1 base at J, with 12 bases in the middle. Germline CDR1 DFQATT, CDR2 SNEGSKA (reference sequence). This CDR3 spans 16 amino acids. Here the CDR3 reads CSARTWSTSGANVLTF. CDR3 DNA sequence: TGCAGTGCTAGAACTTGGTCCACATCTGGGGCCAACGTCCTGACTTTC.

This rearrangement joins TRBV25-1 to TRBJ2-3; the D gene could be TRBD1 or TRBD2 (5 bases each). Trimming took off 1 base at V and 0 bases at J, with 14 bases between the two ends. The length of the CDR3 is 17 residues. The germline gives CDR1 MGHDK, CDR2 SYGVNS. CDR3 region: CASSEFDGTASTDTQYF. The CDR3 nucleotides read TGTGCCAGCAGTGAATTTGATGGGACGGCTAGCACAGATACGCAGTATTTT.

The chain uses TRBV7-2 and TRBJ1-2; 7 bases fit TRBD1. Germline-derived CDR1 and CDR2 are SGHTA and FQGNSA. The CDR3 has 15 amino acids. V trimming: 6 bases; J trimming: 3 bases; junction bases outside the gene matches: 10. CDR3 sequence (DNA): TGTGCCAGCAGACCGAGTAACAGGGGAGACTATGGCTACACCTTC. Translated: CASRPSNRGDYGYTF.

This clonotype was observed once. This sequence may be a read error, since a much larger clone differs from it by one base. V gene TRBV18 combines with J gene TRBJ2-1; 9 bases fit TRBD2. The CDR3 totals 13 residues. CDR1 KGHSH and CDR2 LQKENI come from the germline V gene. The CDR3 DNA follows: TGTGCCCGCTCAGCTTCTAGCGGGACTCCCGCAATCTTC. This encodes CARSASSGTPAIF. The full variable domain, with the rest looked up from reference TRBV18 and TRBJ2-1, is NAGVMQNPRHLVRRRGQEARLRCSPMKGHSHVYWYRQLPEEGLKFMVYLQKENIIDESGMPKERFSAEFPKEGPSILRIQQVVRGDSAAYFCARSASSGTPAIFGPGTRLTVL.

This clonotype was detected once. The final CDR3 position lacks the conserved phenylalanine or tryptophan, pointing to a likely read error. This rearrangement joins TRBV29-1 to TRBJ2-3, with unresolved D. Germline CDR1 SQVTM, CDR2 ANQGSEA. This CDR3 comprises 16 residues. With 4 bases removed from V and 0 bases from J, the gap between germline ends came to 17 bases. CDR3 in amino acids: CSVGDILGQSTDTQYL. The CDR3 bases are TGCAGCGTTGGAGATATCCTCGGTCAAAGCACAGATACGCAGTATCTT.